The T cell receptor beta chain described here comes from a study of T cell responses to AZD1222 COVID-19 vaccine. Pooling was applied to second doses at about 4 or about 12 weeks. Sequencing used immunoSEQ multiplex PCR; TCRdb keeps in-frame clones, though not all of them. The table has 130,000 to 150,000 clones, roughly 84% seen once; the top ten hold 5.1%. Worth noting for this clone: Its antigen is currently unknown.

Study-wide results and caveats: Reports indicate that nearly half of spike-specific TCRs are directed at unmutated variant regions. Two doses of AZD1222 preceded a rise in Spike-specific TCR breadth and depth.

Germline assignment: CDR1 GTSNPN and CDR2 SVGIG (reference sequence). The V end was cut by 3 bases, the J end by 4 bases, with 6 bases between. The CDR3 has 11 residues. This specimen consisted of peripheral blood, obtained 28 days after the second AZD1222 dose. The chain combines TRBV30 with TRBJ1-1; no firm D call. The clonotype originates from an adult who received the AZD1222 COVID-19 vaccine. This CDR3 reads CAWRRATEAFF. CDR3 sequence (DNA): TGTGCCTGGAGACGGGCCACTGAAGCTTTCTTT.